A selection of T cell receptor beta chains follows, all from one sample in a study of human T cells and chemical hapten exposure. TCRdb re-analysed the RACE reads in MiXCR, keeping a single row per CDR3 protein. Of 380,000 or so distinct CDR3 sequences in the sample, about 4.8% were seen once. Sample: whole blood, taken in connection with sensitization to the hapten diphenylcyclopropenone (DPC). These receptors were taken from a woman aged 50 to 60 with alopecia areata. Some clones in this sample may be carry-over from other donors' samples. Each CDR3 is given with its conserved first and last residue. The D gene is left open where the match is weak. Where a row states a size, it is once, few, many or the class of an expanded clone; other rows omit it.

len | j_gene | v_gene | d_gene | abundance | CDR3aa | CDR3nt
17 | TRBJ2-6 | TRBV12-3/TRBV12-4 | TRBD1 | many | CASRRTGGPSGANVLTF | TGTGCCAGCAGAAGGACAGGGGGCCCCTCTGGGGCCAACGTCCTGACTTTC
19 | TRBJ2-3 | TRBV23-1 | TRBD2 | NA | CASSQNQTPSGGGTDTQYF | TGCGCCAGCAGTCAAAATCAAACTCCCAGCGGGGGGGGTACAGATACGCAGTATTTT
13 | TRBJ1-1 | TRBV2 | TRBD1 | NA | CASRFDRATEAFF | TGTGCCAGCAGGTTCGACAGGGCCACTGAAGCTTTCTTT
18 | TRBJ2-6 | TRBV5-1 | TRBD1 | NA | CASSPGQVSVGGANVLTF | TGCGCCAGCAGCCCTGGACAGGTCTCTGTTGGAGGGGCCAACGTCCTGACTTTC
14 | TRBJ2-5 | TRBV12-3/TRBV12-4 | TRBD1 | many | CASRSTGGVETQYF | TGTGCCAGCAGGTCCACAGGGGGAGTAGAGACCCAGTACTTC
15 | TRBJ1-2 | TRBV27 | TRBD1 | NA | CASSMTGGADYGYTF | TGTGCCAGCAGTATGACAGGGGGCGCCGACTATGGCTACACCTTC
12 | TRBJ1-4 | TRBV6-2/TRBV6-3 | NA | few | CASGQHNEKLFF | TGTGCCAGCGGACAGCATAATGAAAAACTGTTTTTT
14 | TRBJ1-1 | TRBV6-5 | NA | NA | CASSRRVREAEAFF | TGTGCCAGCAGCCGCCGGGTCCGTGAGGCTGAAGCTTTCTTT
15 | TRBJ2-1 | TRBV29-1 | TRBD2 | many | CSVERAGDVYNEQFF | TGCAGCGTTGAAAGGGCGGGAGACGTCTACAATGAGCAGTTCTTC
15 | TRBJ2-1 | TRBV7-2 | NA | many | CASSLAGTFNGEQFF | TGTGCCAGCAGCTTAGCCGGGACTTTCAACGGTGAGCAGTTCTTC
15 | TRBJ1-1 | TRBV11-1 | NA | many | CASSLGGVFFTEAFF | TGTGCCAGCAGCTTAGGCGGGGTGTTTTTCACTGAAGCTTTCTTT
12 | TRBJ2-1 | TRBV6-5 | TRBD1 | many | CASRTGVGEQFF | TGTGCCAGCAGGACAGGGGTAGGTGAGCAGTTCTTC
14 | TRBJ1-2 | TRBV10-2 | NA | NA | CASSELDPGRGYTF | TGCGCCAGCAGTGAGTTAGATCCAGGGCGTGGCTACACCTTC
14 | TRBJ2-7 | TRBV4-3 | TRBD1 | many | CASSQDTGDYEQYF | TGCGCCAGCAGCCAGGATACAGGGGACTACGAGCAGTACTTC
14 | TRBJ1-5 | TRBV27 | NA | many | CASAPSDSIRPQHF | TGTGCCAGCGCACCATCGGACAGCATCAGGCCCCAGCATTTT
20 | TRBJ2-1 | TRBV6-2/TRBV6-3 | NA | NA | CANSPTGGRGRNFFLDEQFF | TGTGCCAACAGTCCCACCGGGGGTAGGGGGAGGAATTTTTTCTTGGATGAGCAGTTCTTC
14 | TRBJ2-3 | TRBV29-1 | TRBD1 | NA | CSVTGTGITDTQYF | TGCAGCGTAACAGGGACAGGGATTACAGATACGCAGTATTTT
13 | TRBJ1-5 | TRBV5-6 | TRBD1 | NA | CASSRGQATAQHF | TGTGCCAGCAGCAGGGGACAGGCCACCGCCCAGCATTTT
17 | TRBJ2-5 | TRBV9 | TRBD2 | NA | CASSVEALAGGGETQYF | TGTGCCAGCAGCGTAGAGGCCTTAGCGGGAGGCGGAGAGACCCAGTACTTC
14 | TRBJ2-3 | TRBV12-3/TRBV12-4 | TRBD2 | few | CASSPPVLASTQYF | TGTGCCAGCAGTCCTCCGGTACTAGCGTCTACGCAGTATTTT
17 | TRBJ2-3 | TRBV13 | TRBD1 | many | CASSFPSGTGGTDTQYF | TGTGCCAGCAGCTTCCCTTCCGGGACAGGGGGCACAGATACGCAGTATTTT
15 | TRBJ2-4 | TRBV18 | TRBD1 | many | CASSPRDSLKNIQYF | TGTGCCAGCTCACCCAGGGACAGCTTAAAAAACATTCAGTACTTC